Below are 24 T cell receptor beta chains sequenced from a single sample in a study of T-cell reconstitution after alpha-beta-depleted transplantation in children. Unique molecular identifiers were used in preparing the TCRbeta library. MiXCR, run by TCRdb on the PCR reads, gives a single entry per CDR3 protein. The sample shows about 980,000 distinct CDR3 sequences, under 30% of them seen only once. Sequenced material: PBMCs, mostly from graft donor cells, taken 360 days after TCRalphabeta/CD19-depleted stem cell transplant. These receptors came from a boy in the first two years of life who had a stem cell transplant for SCID, so the T cells may come from the graft donor.

A few counts support this clonotype. This rearrangement joins TRBV20-1 to TRBJ2-3, with 9 bases that match TRBD2. Germline CDR1 and CDR2: DFQATT and SNEGSKA (reference sequence). V lost 1 base and J lost 0; bases outside the gene matches: 14. The CDR3 is 19 amino acids. The DNA for the CDR3 is TGCAGTGCTAGAGGGGGCGGAGTAGCGGGGGCCTCGAGCACAGATACGCAGTATTTT. Translated: CSARGGGVAGASSTDTQYF.

V is TRBV24-1 and J is TRBJ1-2, with D unresolved. The CDR3 is 11 residues long. V was clipped by 4 bases and J by 6 bases, with 5 bases between them. Germline V gene data show CDR1 as KGHDR and CDR2 as SFDVKD. The CDR3 is CATSDSHGYTF. The CDR3 DNA reads as TGTGCCACCAGTGACTCTCATGGCTACACCTTC.

A few counts support this clonotype. The chain uses TRBV6-2 or TRBV6-3 and TRBJ2-7; TRBD1 matches at 9 bases. CDR1 and CDR2 (germline): MNHEY, SVGEGT. This CDR3 contains 16 residues. J gave up 5 bases and V 2 bases, and 10 bases lay outside the gene matches. CDR3 in DNA: TGTGCCAGCAGTTACATGTTGAGGACAGGGGAAAACGAGCAGTACTTC. Encoded protein: CASSYMLRTGENEQYF.

This chain joins TRBV12-3 or TRBV12-4 and TRBJ2-2, with D maybe TRBD1 (6 bases). V lost 10 bases and J 1 base, leaving 13 bases between the germline ends. This CDR3 has 14 amino acids. CDR3 protein: CATRQAVNTGELFF. The CDR3 coding sequence is TGTGCCACCCGACAGGCCGTGAACACCGGGGAGCTGTTTTTT.

This clonotype was detected only a few times. V is TRBV28 and J is TRBJ2-3, with TRBD2 matching over 7 bases. Germline V lookup: CDR1 MDHEN, CDR2 SYDVKM. This CDR3 is built from 14 residues. V was clipped by 6 bases and J by 5 bases; unmatched bases: 8. The CDR3 coding sequence is TGTGCCAGCAGGGGGAGGGGAACAGGAGATACGCAGTATTTT. Protein product: CASRGRGTGDTQYF.

The chain has TRBV20-1 and TRBJ2-7, with D tentatively TRBD2 (6 bases). The CDR3 spans 14 residues. Germline CDR1 is DFQATT and CDR2 is SNEGSKA (reference sequence). This chain's CDR3 is CSVEMETRAYEQYF. CDR3 bases: TGCAGCGTAGAGATGGAGACTAGAGCATACGAGCAGTACTTC.

This clonotype was recorded a few times. V usage is TRBV2 and J usage is TRBJ2-3; 8 bases are shared with TRBD1. CDR1 and CDR2 from the germline V gene are SNHLY and FYNNEI. The CDR3 runs 15 residues. Trimming removed 3 bases from V and 1 base from J; junction bases left unmatched: 3. The CDR3 DNA sequence: TGTGCCAGCAGTGAGGGACAGGAGCGCACAGATACGCAGTATTTT. Translation: CASSEGQERTDTQYF.

This clonotype has just a few counts. The chain employs TRBV7-2 and TRBJ2-3, with D possibly being TRBD2 (6 bases). This CDR3 is built from 16 residues. CDR1 and CDR2 from the germline V gene are SGHTA and FQGNSA. V lost 5 bases and J 4 bases, leaving 19 bases between the germline ends. The CDR3 nucleotides read TGTGCCAGCAGCGACGAGGTCCGGGGGAGGCCAGATACGCAGTATTTT. It translates to CASSDEVRGRPDTQYF.

V is TRBV7-9 and J is TRBJ2-3; a weak D match, TRBD2 (5 bases). The CDR3 consists of 17 residues. The germline V and J ends were trimmed by 4 bases and 2 bases, with 19 bases remaining between them. The germline V gene encodes CDR1 SEHNR and CDR2 FQNEAQ (reference sequence). The CDR3 bases are TGTGCCAGCAGCTCCATCGTTACCCGGGGATTCACAGATACGCAGTATTTT. Protein product: CASSSIVTRGFTDTQYF.

A few counts support this clonotype. V gene TRBV12-3 or TRBV12-4 combines with J gene TRBJ2-7; perhaps TRBD2 as D (5 bases). The germline V and J ends were trimmed by 2 bases and 4 bases, with 9 bases remaining between them. The CDR3 totals 13 residues. CDR3 loop: CASSLYGEYEQYF. CDR3 nucleotide sequence: TGTGCCAGCAGTTTATACGGGGAGTACGAGCAGTACTTC.

This rearrangement joins TRBV12-3 or TRBV12-4 to TRBJ2-1; D not certain. V lost 4 bases and J lost 12, with 13 bases in between. The CDR3 spans 12 residues. CDR3 sequence reads: CASSSPNDGQFF. The CDR3 DNA follows: TGTGCCAGCAGTTCACCTAATGACGGGCAGTTCTTC.

V gene TRBV12-3 or TRBV12-4 combines with J gene TRBJ1-2; a weak D match, TRBD1 (6 bases). The V end was cut by 6 bases, the J end by 6 bases, with 11 bases between. This CDR3 spans 12 amino acids. The CDR3: CASRGGQDGYTF. CDR3 nucleotides: TGTGCCAGCAGGGGGGGGCAAGATGGCTACACCTTC.

The rearrangement uses TRBV11-2 and TRBJ2-2, with TRBD1 matching 11 bases. Germline CDR1 is SGHAT and CDR2 is FQNNGV. CDR3 size: 16 residues. Unmatched junction bases numbered 3, after V lost 1 base and J lost 5 bases. The CDR3 DNA reads as TGTGCCAGCAGCTTAGGGGGACAGGGGGTAACCGGGGAGCTGTTTTTT. Amino acids: CASSLGGQGVTGELFF.

In the case of this clonotype: The junction departs from germline at one end; a sequencing error may be responsible. The chain has TRBV9 and TRBJ1-3; D ambiguous. This CDR3 has 16 residues. Germline V lookup: CDR1 SGDLS, CDR2 YYNGEE. DNA for the CDR3: TGTGCCAGTAGCGTAAAGCCCGAGGCGGGAGGAAACACCATATATTTT. It specifies CASSVKPEAGGNTIYF.

This clonotype appeared a few times. The gene calls are TRBV12-3 or TRBV12-4 and TRBJ2-4, with TRBD2 matching over 7 bases. The CDR3 length is 18 residues. Trimming at V came to 5 bases and at J to 6 bases, leaving 19 bases not matched to a gene. Here the CDR3 DNA reads TGTGCCAGCAGTAGGGGTCGGGATGGTGTGGGGAGGGGAAACATTCAGTACTTC. Translation gives CASSRGRDGVGRGNIQYF.

This clonotype was seen a few times. This rearrangement joins TRBV20-1 to TRBJ1-1; 9 nucleotides match TRBD1. The V and J ends lost 2 bases and 3 bases, in that order; junction bases with no gene match: 4. Germline lookup yields CDR1 DFQATT and CDR2 SNEGSKA (reference sequence). The CDR3 extends over 14 amino acids. In DNA form, the CDR3 reads TGCAGTGCTAGACGGACAGGGGATGACACTGAAGCTTTCTTT. It encodes CSARRTGDDTEAFF.

This clonotype was counted a few times. This sequence joins TRBV10-3 and TRBJ2-1; D is perhaps TRBD1 or TRBD2 (5 bases each). The CDR3 totals 15 residues. Trimming cost V 2 bases and J 4 bases, with 12 bases left between them. Germline CDR1 is ENHRY and CDR2 is SYGVKD. CDR3 sequence: CAISETQGPYNEQFF. CDR3 nucleotide sequence: TGTGCCATCAGTGAGACTCAGGGACCTTACAATGAGCAGTTCTTC.

The sample holds a few counts of this clonotype. This chain uses TRBV20-1 with TRBJ2-1; 13 nucleotides match TRBD2. CDR3 size: 14 residues. Germline CDR1 and CDR2: DFQATT and SNEGSKA (reference sequence). The V gene end was trimmed by 6 bases and the J gene end by 7 bases; junction bases not matched to a gene: 6. The CDR3 is CSAARLAGGNEQFF. DNA of the CDR3: TGCAGTGCCGCCCGACTAGCGGGGGGTAATGAGCAGTTCTTC.

This clonotype was picked up a small number of times. The chain uses TRBV29-1 and TRBJ2-4; 7 positions agree with TRBD1. The CDR3 has 14 amino acids. From germline, CDR1 is SQVTM and CDR2 ANQGSEA. Germline trimming cut 5 bases from V and 6 bases from J; bases unmatched to any gene: 10. CDR3 residues: CSVSGGRGGNIQYF. The CDR3 DNA sequence: TGCAGCGTTTCAGGGGGTAGAGGAGGAAACATTCAGTACTTC.

The rearrangement joins TRBV5-1 to TRBJ1-5; the D gene is possibly TRBD1 (5 bases). V was pared by 3 bases and J by 7 bases, with 14 bases between. CDR1 and CDR2 from the germline V gene are SGHRS and YFSETQ. This CDR3 region has 14 residues. CDR3 protein: CASSYGGVGQPQHF. Written as DNA, the CDR3 is TGCGCCAGCAGCTACGGGGGGGTTGGGCAGCCCCAGCATTTT.

The genes are TRBV20-1 and TRBJ2-1; 13 bases agree with TRBD2. With 3 bases clipped from V and 7 bases from J, the junction kept 3 bases outside the gene matches. There are 14 residues in the CDR3. Germline CDR1 reads DFQATT; CDR2 reads SNEGSKA (reference sequence). Here the CDR3 reads CSASGTSGVNEQFF. CDR3 DNA sequence: TGCAGTGCTAGCGGGACTAGCGGGGTAAATGAGCAGTTCTTC.

This clonotype was counted a few times. The chain employs TRBV7-8 and TRBJ2-5; 14 nucleotides agree with TRBD2. V lost 3 bases to trimming and J lost 2 bases; unmatched junction nucleotides: 11. Germline V gives CDR1 SGHVS, CDR2 FQNEAQ. CDR3 length: 19 amino acids. CDR3 DNA sequence: TGTGCCAGCAGCTTCCCCCATCCGGGACTAGCGGGGGTGCAAGAGACCCAGTACTTC. Encoded protein: CASSFPHPGLAGVQETQYF.

CDR3 sequence: CSPRVTKNIQYF. The CDR3 DNA is TGCAGTCCGAGGGTTACCAAAAACATTCAGTACTTC. V and J are TRBV20-1 and TRBJ2-4; perhaps TRBD2 as D (5 bases). In germline, CDR1 is DFQATT, CDR2 SNEGSKA (reference sequence). V was cut by 8 bases and J by 2 bases, with 10 bases left in between. The CDR3 consists of 12 residues.

This clonotype came up a few times. This chain uses TRBV12-3 or TRBV12-4 with TRBJ2-1; D possibly matches TRBD1 or TRBD2 (5 bases each). Trimming took 6 bases from V and 6 from J, leaving 12 bases between them. CDR3 length equals 13 residues. The CDR3 spells CASRGEGPNEQFF. For the CDR3, the DNA is TGTGCCAGCAGGGGGGAAGGTCCCAATGAGCAGTTCTTC.